This T cell receptor beta chain came from a study of shared clonotypes between healthy human individuals. Study-level points and caveats: In having few donors, the study represented limited genetic and exposure-history diversity.

The germline V and J ends were trimmed by 0 bases and 3 bases, with 13 bases remaining between them. This CDR3 has 15 amino acids. Germline lookup yields CDR1 SGHRS and CDR2 YFSETQ. Healthy and HIV-negative, the adult donors had no recent acute infections or vaccinations. Caucasian adults living in Nashville, Tennessee, provided all samples. As regards this clone: The antigen remains undetermined.

Unsorted PBMC replicate PCRs drew on 300 ng DNA, representing tens of thousands of T cell genomes. Method: immunoSEQ multiplex PCR; TCRdb's copy keeps in-frame clones and lacks some. Counted here are about 480,000 clones, about 75% occurring once; the ten biggest clones make up 12%. The sequencing input was PBMCs. This chain connects TRBV5-1 to TRBJ2-7, with D uncertain. This receptor was identified in a middle-aged woman in good health. Some clones in this sample may be carry-over from other donors' samples. The CDR3 here is CASSLEPQGNYEQYF. The CDR3 DNA follows: TGCGCCAGCAGCTTGGAACCTCAAGGGAACTACGAGCAGTACTTC. Based on the CDR3 plus reference TRBV5-1 and TRBJ2-7, the full variable domain is KAGVTQTPRYLIKTRGQQVTLSCSPISGHRSVSWYQQTPGQGLQFLFEYFSETQRNKGNFPGRFSGRQFSNSRSEMNVSTLELGDSALYLCASSLEPQGNYEQYFGPGTRLTVT.